Listed below are T cell receptor beta chains from one sample, sequenced in a study of T cell responses to AZD1222 COVID-19 vaccine. The assay was immunoSEQ multiplex PCR, and TCRdb's table has in-frame clones only and misses some. The data show approximately 150,000 clones, 85% to 95% seen once. The source was peripheral blood, collected on day 0 of AZD1222 vaccination. Source of these receptors: an adult in good health. CDR3s include the opening cysteine and the closing phenylalanine or tryptophan. The order of the fields is clone size, V gene, D gene, J gene, CDR3 DNA, CDR3 protein. The D gene is left open where the match is weak. Size values are once, few and many counts, or a class for expanded clones, and some rows have none.

-,TRBV29-1,TRBD1,TRBJ1-1,TGCAGCGCCGGACAGGTGACGAACACTGAAGCTTTCTTT,CSAGQVTNTEAFF
-,TRBV3-1/TRBV3-2,TRBD2,TRBJ2-5,TGTGCCAGCAGCCAAGACTGGGCGGGGGGCGTGGAGACCCAGTACTTC,CASSQDWAGGVETQYF
-,TRBV7-9,-,TRBJ1-2,TGTGCCAGCAGCGTCGGGATTAACTATGGCTACACCTTC,CASSVGINYGYTF
-,TRBV7-3,TRBD1,TRBJ2-2,TGTGCCAGCAGCTCCCCGACAGGGGAGGCCGGGGAGCTGTTTTTT,CASSSPTGEAGELFF
-,TRBV10-3,-,TRBJ1-1,TGTGCCATCAGTGAAGGGCAGGGCGCTGAAGCTTTCTTT,CAISEGQGAEAFF
-,TRBV5-8,-,TRBJ1-5,TGTGCCAGCAGCCAAAATCAGCCCCAGCATTTT,CASSQNQPQHF
-,TRBV16,-,TRBJ1-2,TGTGCCAGCAGCCAATCCGACTTTGGGGATGGCTACACCTTC,CASSQSDFGDGYTF
-,TRBV27,-,TRBJ1-4,TGTGCCAGCAGTCCCCTTCGGGGGACGGCACATGAAAAACTGTTTTTT,CASSPLRGTAHEKLFF
-,TRBV29-1,-,TRBJ2-1,TGCAGCGTTATGAGGGCCTACAATGAGCAGTTCTTC,CSVMRAYNEQFF
-,TRBV27,-,TRBJ2-5,TGTGCCAGCCTAACCACCGGGAGCCCAGCTTCTTCCCAAGAGACCCAGTACTTC,CASLTTGSPASSQETQYF
-,TRBV7-8,TRBD2,TRBJ2-6,TGTGCCAGCAGCTTCTGGCGGGGGGGATCTGGGGCCAACGTCCTGACTTTC,CASSFWRGGSGANVLTF
-,TRBV24-1,TRBD1,TRBJ2-1,TGTGCCACCAGTGATTTCTTGGGATCGGACAGGGGGTTTGAGCAGTTCTTC,CATSDFLGSDRGFEQFF
-,TRBV12-5,TRBD1,TRBJ1-1,TGTGCTAGTGGTTTTCTTCAGGGGGCGCTTACTGAAGCTTTCTTT,CASGFLQGALTEAFF
-,TRBV19,TRBD2,TRBJ2-1,TGTGCCAGTAGTCAACCGGGACTAGCGGGAAACAATGAGCAGTTCTTC,CASSQPGLAGNNEQFF
-,TRBV4-1,TRBD2,TRBJ2-3,TGCGCCAGCAGCCAAGATCAGCTGGGACTAGCGGGAGTATATACGCAGTATTTT,CASSQDQLGLAGVYTQYF
-,TRBV7-2,TRBD2,TRBJ2-7,TGTGCCAGCAGCTTAGGAACGGGAGGGCCCCACGAGCAGTACTTC,CASSLGTGGPHEQYF
-,TRBV3-1/TRBV3-2,TRBD1,TRBJ1-1,TGTGCCAGCAGCCAAGGACAGGGGGCGGGTAACACTGAAGCTTTCTTT,CASSQGQGAGNTEAFF
-,TRBV15,TRBD1,TRBJ1-5,TGTGCCACCAGCAGAGGCAAAGGGGGCGGTCAGCCCCAGCATTTT,CATSRGKGGGQPQHF
once,TRBV6-2/TRBV6-3,TRBD2,TRBJ2-2,TGTGCCAGCAGTGACCGGACTAGCGGTCCCACCGGGGAGCTGTTTTTT,CASSDRTSGPTGELFF
-,TRBV9,-,TRBJ1-2,TGTGCCAGCAGCGTAGATCCCGGCCCCAGGGAGTATGGCTACACCTTC,CASSVDPGPREYGYTF
-,TRBV2,-,TRBJ1-6,TGTGCCAGCAGTGATGGACGCAGGTATTCACCCCTCCACTTT,CASSDGRRYSPLHF
-,TRBV25-1,-,TRBJ1-2,TGTGCCAGCAGTTCACCCCGCGGGGTGGCTAACTATGGCTACACCTTC,CASSSPRGVANYGYTF
-,TRBV11-2,TRBD1,TRBJ1-3,TGTGCCAGCAGCTCCCTACAGGGGTTAGACACCATATATTTT,CASSSLQGLDTIYF
-,TRBV4-1,TRBD1,TRBJ1-2,TGCGCCAGCAGCCCGATTTACCCAGGGGGCGCCTATGGCTACACCTTC,CASSPIYPGGAYGYTF
-,TRBV4-1,-,TRBJ2-7,TGCGCCAGCAGCCAAGACACAGCGTCCGAGCAGTACTTC,CASSQDTASEQYF
-,TRBV2,-,TRBJ2-5,TGTGCCAGCAGGGGTACTGAGACCCAGTACTTC,CASRGTETQYF
-,TRBV30,-,TRBJ1-1,TGTGCCGCGGTCGGGGGGCGAATCACTGAAGCTTTCTTT,CAAVGGRITEAFF
once,TRBV4-1,-,TRBJ2-2,TGCGCCAGCAGCCAAGAGCCGTCTCCTCTAGCGTCGGGGAACACCGGGGAGCTGTTTTTT,CASSQEPSPLASGNTGELFF
-,TRBV29-1,-,TRBJ1-2,TGCAGCGTTGCACGGGGAATAGAGGTTTCGGACTATGGCTACACCTTC,CSVARGIEVSDYGYTF
once,TRBV4-1,-,TRBJ1-6,TGCGCCAGCAGCGGACAGTTGAGCTCCTATAATTCACCCCTCCACTTT,CASSGQLSSYNSPLHF
once,TRBV29-1,TRBD1,TRBJ1-2,TGCAGCGTTGAAGATCACGTGGAGGGGGCAGTTCAGGGCTACACCTTC,CSVEDHVEGAVQGYTF
-,TRBV28,-,TRBJ1-6,TGTGCCAGCCGAAGGCCCTATAATTCACCCCTCCACTTT,CASRRPYNSPLHF
-,TRBV28,-,TRBJ2-7,TGTGCCAGCACCCCCTCCCGGGAGTCGGGGTTCTCCTACGAGCAGTACTTC,CASTPSRESGFSYEQYF
-,TRBV2,-,TRBJ2-2,TGTGCCAGCAGTGATCGTCCCGCCGGCGGGGAGCTGTTTTTT,CASSDRPAGGELFF
-,TRBV28,TRBD1,TRBJ1-5,TGTGCCAGCAGTTGGGACAGGGGAGGAAATCAGCCCCAGCATTTT,CASSWDRGGNQPQHF
once,TRBV18,TRBD1,TRBJ2-1,TGTGCCAGCTCACCCCGGGCCAGGGGGCCGAATGAGCAGTTCTTC,CASSPRARGPNEQFF
-,TRBV2,TRBD2,TRBJ2-7,TGTGCCAGCAGTGACTGGCGGGGGTTTTACGAGCAGTACTTC,CASSDWRGFYEQYF
-,TRBV15,-,TRBJ2-7,TGTGCCACCAGCAGAGGGGATGTTGGGGGTGCCGAGCAGTACTTC,CATSRGDVGGAEQYF
few,TRBV6-4,-,TRBJ1-5,TGTGCCAGCAGAGGACAGAAAAATCAGCCCCAGCATTTT,CASRGQKNQPQHF
few,TRBV5-1,-,TRBJ1-1,TGCGCCAGCAGCTCCGAACAGGGAAGGACTGAAGCTTTCTTT,CASSSEQGRTEAFF
-,TRBV28,-,TRBJ1-1,TGTGCCAGCAGTTCAATGACCCACAGGGTGTCTGAAGCTTTCTTT,CASSSMTHRVSEAFF
-,TRBV11-1,TRBD1,TRBJ1-2,TGTGCCAGCAGCGACCCGGGACAGGGAGTTGGCTACACCTTC,CASSDPGQGVGYTF
-,TRBV19,TRBD1,TRBJ1-2,TGTGCCAGTAGTATGGCTCATGACGGGACAGGCGGCTACACCTTC,CASSMAHDGTGGYTF
-,TRBV28,-,TRBJ1-2,TGTGCCAGCAGTTTATTATTGGGTCAAGGTAGCTATGGCTACACCTTC,CASSLLLGQGSYGYTF
-,TRBV9,-,TRBJ2-1,TGTGCCAGCAGCGTAGGGGGGCTATCCTACAATGAGCAGTTCTTC,CASSVGGLSYNEQFF
-,TRBV5-6,-,TRBJ2-2,TGTGCCAGCAGCTCCCTATCCAGAGAGCTGTTTTTT,CASSSLSRELFF
-,TRBV6-5,-,TRBJ1-1,TGTGCCAGCAGTTACGACAGGCTGAACATGAACACTGAAGCTTTCTTT,CASSYDRLNMNTEAFF
many,TRBV12-5,-,TRBJ2-5,TGTGCTAGTGGTTTGGGGCAGGGGGGAGAGACCCAGTACTTC,CASGLGQGGETQYF
-,TRBV2,TRBD1,TRBJ2-7,TGTGCCAGCAGGCCGGGACAGGGGACTTACGAGCAGTACTTC,CASRPGQGTYEQYF
-,TRBV12-3/TRBV12-4,TRBD1,TRBJ1-1,TGTGCCAGCAGTCCAACAGGGGGAAGGACTGATTTCTTT,CASSPTGGRTDFF
-,TRBV6-1,-,TRBJ1-5,TGTGCCAGCAGTGAAGTTGGGACGGGTAATCAGCCCCAGCATTTT,CASSEVGTGNQPQHF
-,TRBV28,TRBD1,TRBJ1-2,TGTGCCAGCACCCCACAGGGGGCAAGGAACTATGGCTACACCTTC,CASTPQGARNYGYTF
-,TRBV21-1,-,TRBJ1-3,TGTGCCAGCAGCAAAGGGGGGACGCCCTCTGGAAACACCATATATTTT,CASSKGGTPSGNTIYF
-,TRBV29-1,-,TRBJ2-3,TGCAGCGTTTTAAGGTCAGGGAGCACAGATACGCAGTATTTT,CSVLRSGSTDTQYF
once,TRBV24-1,-,TRBJ1-5,TGTGCCACCAGTGCTGATCGGTTCCAGCCCCAGCATTTT,CATSADRFQPQHF
-,TRBV18,-,TRBJ2-3,TGTGCCAGCTCACCACCGGGGGATAGCCAAGACACAGATACGCAGTATTTT,CASSPPGDSQDTDTQYF
-,TRBV7-3,-,TRBJ2-1,TGTGCCAGCAGCCTGACTTACCGCTCCTACAATGAGCAGTTCTTC,CASSLTYRSYNEQFF
-,TRBV11-1,-,TRBJ2-7,TGTGCCAGCTCAAAACGAACGGGGGATGAGCAGTACTTC,CASSKRTGDEQYF
-,TRBV25-1,TRBD2,TRBJ2-1,TGTGCCAGCAGTGACCCGGGGGGTGGGGATGAGCAGTTCTTC,CASSDPGGGDEQFF